The following is a T cell receptor (beta chain) sequence with its context. The antigen is undetermined. This record comes from a study of cytomegalovirus exposure and HLA in healthy donors. Study-wide results and limits: Cytomegalovirus association was listed for 164 TCR beta chains. TCR beta V- and J-gene trimming, according to a later analysis, was linked to a missense DCLRE1C variant. Clonal expansion was found to be greater in HLA-associated TCR beta chains than in equally common others in a later analysis. Reports described diagnosis of cytomegalovirus status by the classifier as highly specific and sensitive.

PCR amplification relied on 60 Vbeta primers (plus 13 Jbeta primers). TCRdb's copy holds only in-frame clones and misses some; the assay was immunoSEQ multiplex PCR. The repertoire holds about 230,000 clones, around nine tenths seen once, with about 1% in the top ten. In germline, CDR1 is SGDLS, CDR2 YYNGEE. V lost 3 bases to trimming and J lost 5 bases; unmatched junction nucleotides: 6. The CDR3 is 15 residues long. The genes are TRBV9 and TRBJ2-1; 9 bases agree with TRBD2. Sequences were obtained from PBMCs. The sequence came from a woman between 18 and 29 years old in good health and CMV-seronegative. CDR3 coding DNA: TGTGCCAGCAGCGCCTCCGGGACTAGCAACAATGAGCAGTTCTTC. The encoded protein is CASSASGTSNNEQFF.